This T cell receptor beta chain was recorded in a study of T cells in Graves' hyperthyroidism and ophthalmopathy. Whole-study context: Blood from the periphery was taken at initial diagnosis, before any treatment. Study results and caveats: Most expanded thyroid clonotypes above 0.001 recurred in blood.

Every diagnosis used clinical symptoms, serum thyroxine and TRAb, thyroid ultrasound and orbital computed tomography. TCR beta CDR3 regions were amplified from RNA. The TCR CDR3 first-round RT-PCR relied on the HTBI primer set. TCRdb re-called the multiplex PCR reads with MiXCR, one entry per CDR3 protein. The sample holds over 500,000 distinct CDR3 sequences, 14% seen once. This clonotype was recorded at least ten times. Its antigen remains unidentified. This CDR3 is built from 15 residues. The germline V gene encodes CDR1 SGHTA and CDR2 FQGNSA. Trimming shortened V by 5 bases and J by 1 base, and 15 bases separated the two germline ends.

The specimen was blood. The receptor was isolated from a woman aged 40-49 years with Graves' hyperthyroidism. The chain carries TRBV7-2 and TRBJ2-7; D is tentatively TRBD1 or TRBD2 (6 bases each). Here the CDR3 DNA reads TGTGCCAGCAGCCCCCCTGGAGGGGGGTCCTACGAGCAGTACTTC. It is translated as CASSPPGGGSYEQYF.